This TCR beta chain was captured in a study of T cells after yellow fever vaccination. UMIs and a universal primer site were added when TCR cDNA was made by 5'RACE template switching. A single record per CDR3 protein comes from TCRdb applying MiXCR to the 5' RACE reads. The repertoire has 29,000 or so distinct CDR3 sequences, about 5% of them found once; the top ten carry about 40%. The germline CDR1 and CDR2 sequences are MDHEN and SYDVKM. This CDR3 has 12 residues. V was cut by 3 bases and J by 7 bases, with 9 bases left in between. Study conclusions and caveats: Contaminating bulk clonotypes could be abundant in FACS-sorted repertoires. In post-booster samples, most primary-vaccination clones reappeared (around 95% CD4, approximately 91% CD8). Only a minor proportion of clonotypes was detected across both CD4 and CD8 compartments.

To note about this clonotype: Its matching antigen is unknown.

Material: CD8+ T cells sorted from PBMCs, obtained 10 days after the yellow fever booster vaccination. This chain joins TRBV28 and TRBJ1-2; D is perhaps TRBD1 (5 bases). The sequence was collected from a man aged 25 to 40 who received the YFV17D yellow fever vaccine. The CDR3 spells CASSLGGGGYTF. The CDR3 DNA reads TGTGCCAGCAGTTTGGGGGGTGGTGGCTACACCTTC.